These 25 T cell receptor beta chains were all obtained from the same sample, sequenced in a study of shared clonotypes between healthy human individuals. The assay was immunoSEQ multiplex PCR, and TCRdb's table has in-frame clones only and misses some. The sample holds under 1,100,000 clones, under 80% seen once. The material sequenced was memory CD4+ T cells sorted from blood. The subset was: CD45RA-negative fraction. These receptor sequences come from a man between 18 and 29 years old in good health.

The chain employs TRBV10-3 and TRBJ2-1; D remains ambiguous. The V gene lost 10 bases and the J gene lost 10 bases, with 14 bases spanning the gap. Germline CDR1 ENHRY, CDR2 SYGVKD. The CDR3 sequence is 11 residues long. In DNA form, the CDR3 reads TGTGCCACCGTTATAGCCCAGGAGCAGTTCTTC. It yields the protein CATVIAQEQFF.

This rearrangement joins TRBV7-2 to TRBJ1-2; D possibly corresponds to TRBD1 (5 bases). Germline V gene sequence: CDR1 SGHTA, CDR2 FQGNSA. The CDR3 extends over 12 amino acids. The ends were cut back, 1 base at V and 8 bases at J, with 8 bases in the middle. The CDR3 coding sequence is TGTGCCAGCAGCTTAGGGAGGACAGGCTACACCTTC. The encoded protein is CASSLGRTGYTF. Full variable domain (missing parts from reference TRBV7-2 and TRBJ1-2): GAGVSQSPSNKVTEKGKDVELRCDPISGHTALYWYRQSLGQGLEFLIYFQGNSAPDKSGLPSDRFSAERTGGSVSTLTIQRTQQEDSAVYLCASSLGRTGYTFGSGTRLTVV.

The chain has TRBV5-1 and TRBJ2-3; perhaps D is TRBD1 or TRBD2 (5 bases each). Trimming shortened V by 4 bases and J by 0 bases, and 18 bases separated the two germline ends. Germline-derived CDR1 and CDR2 are SGHRS and YFSETQ. The CDR3 is 17 residues long. The CDR3 DNA reads TGCGCCAGCAGCCAGGGCCCCAGCGGTACTAGCACAGATACGCAGTATTTT. Protein sequence: CASSQGPSGTSTDTQYF.

V gene TRBV28 combines with J gene TRBJ2-5; 9 positions match TRBD2. This CDR3 has 16 amino acids. Germline V gives CDR1 MDHEN, CDR2 SYDVKM. V trimming: 3 bases; J trimming: 2 bases; junction bases outside the gene matches: 7. This CDR3 reads CASSLLLAGVQETQYF. In DNA, the CDR3 is TGTGCCAGCAGTTTGTTACTAGCGGGCGTTCAAGAGACCCAGTACTTC.

This clone was seen a few times. The chain links TRBV5-6 to TRBJ2-4; TRBD1 matches at 8 bases. The CDR3 loop spans 14 amino acids. Germline CDR1 reads SGHDT; CDR2 reads YYEEEE. Unmatched junction bases numbered 5, after V lost 3 bases and J lost 6 bases. CDR3 nucleotide sequence: TGTGCCAGCAGCTGGACAGGGCTCGTAAACATTCAGTACTTC. As protein: CASSWTGLVNIQYF.

This clone has only one observation. CDR3 region: CASSGCNQPQHF. DNA for the CDR3: TGTGCCAGCAGCGGGTGCAATCAGCCCCAGCATTTT. The V call is TRBV21-1, the J call TRBJ1-5. TRBV21-1 is assigned pseudogene status. The CDR3 runs 12 residues.

Concerning this clone: Other nucleotide sequences in the sample specify the same CDR3. V usage is TRBV7-9 and J usage is TRBJ2-1, with 7 bases that match TRBD2. The ends lost 3 bases at V and 7 bases at J; junction bases unmatched: 0. The CDR3 loop spans 12 amino acids. CDR1 and CDR2 from the germline V gene are SEHNR and FQNEAQ (reference sequence). CDR3 sequence: CASSFSGNEQFF. In DNA form, the CDR3 reads TGTGCCAGCAGCTTTAGCGGGAATGAGCAGTTCTTC. Full variable domain (rest looked up from reference TRBV7-9 and TRBJ2-1): DTGVSQNPRHKITKRGQNVTFRCDPISEHNRLYWYRQTLGQGPEFLTYFQNEAQLEKSRLLSDRFSAERPKGSFSTLEIQRTEQGDSAMYLCASSFSGNEQFFGPGTRLTVL.

This clone came up once. This chain joins TRBV20-1 and TRBJ2-5; no definite D call. Germline-derived CDR1 and CDR2 are DFQATT and SNEGSKA (reference sequence). This CDR3 comprises 11 residues. Deletions cut 5 bases from V and 5 bases from J, with 9 bases between. DNA for the CDR3: TGCAGTGCTCTCTCTGCCGAGACCCAGTACTTC. This encodes CSALSAETQYF.

The chain employs TRBV6-5 and TRBJ2-2, with 7 bases identical to TRBD1. J lost 0 bases, V lost 7 bases, and 5 bases had no gene match. Germline CDR1 reads MNHEY; CDR2 reads SVGAGI. The CDR3 totals 15 residues. CDR3 nucleotide sequence: TGTGCCAGCACCTCACAGGGGTCGAACACCGGGGAGCTGTTTTTT. It is translated as CASTSQGSNTGELFF.

The chain carries TRBV2 and TRBJ1-1, with TRBD1 as a possible D gene (6 bases). The V and J ends lost 7 bases and 4 bases respectively, with 13 bases between them. The CDR3 extends over 13 amino acids. Germline CDR1 SNHLY, CDR2 FYNNEI. CDR3 nucleotides: TGTGCCAGCAAGGGGGGGCTGGGCACTGAAGCTTTCTTT. Its protein product is CASKGGLGTEAFF.

This clone was seen a single time. The CDR3: CASRGQGIFHNEQFF. CDR3 coding DNA: TGTGCCAGCAGGGGCCAGGGGATTTTCCACAATGAGCAGTTCTTC. The chain joins TRBV2 to TRBJ2-1; a possible D gene is TRBD1 (6 bases). The CDR3 is 15 residues long. Germline CDR1 and CDR2: SNHLY and FYNNEI. V was shortened by 6 bases and J by 5 bases, with 17 bases between the two germline ends.

Points on this clone: This sample also contains other DNA sequences that code for the same CDR3. The rearrangement links TRBV19 to TRBJ1-2; D not certain. There are 11 residues in the CDR3. With 3 bases removed from V and 4 bases from J, the gap between germline ends came to 3 bases. The V gene's germline CDR1 is LNHDA and CDR2 SQIVND (reference sequence). The CDR3 nucleotides are TGTGCCAGTAGTATTGGCTATGGCTACACCTTC. Protein sequence: CASSIGYGYTF.

The chain uses TRBV11-2 and TRBJ2-2, with 9 positions matching TRBD2. The CDR3 length is 18 residues. Per the germline V gene, CDR1 is SGHAT and CDR2 is FQNNGV. Unmatched junction bases numbered 12, after V lost 5 bases and J lost 2 bases. CDR3 DNA sequence: TGTGCCAGCAGCCTCCCCTTTGGCGGGGGGGTTAACACCGGGGAGCTGTTTTTT. This codes for CASSLPFGGGVNTGELFF.

J is TRBJ1-5 and V is TRBV4-3; D perhaps matches TRBD1 (5 bases). CDR1 is LGHNA and CDR2 is YSLEER in the germline V gene. The CDR3 sequence is 14 residues long. V lost 1 base to trimming and J lost 9 bases, with 13 bases between them. This CDR3 reads CASSQAHRDAPQHF. The DNA of the CDR3 is TGCGCCAGCAGCCAAGCTCATAGGGACGCGCCCCAGCATTTT.

The V and J genes are TRBV5-5 and TRBJ1-1, with 11 bases aligning to TRBD1. Germline values: CDR1 SGHKS, CDR2 YYEKEE (reference sequence). V dropped 5 bases and J dropped 1; count of bases not matched to a gene: 1. This CDR3 contains 14 residues. The CDR3 here is CASRDRGPNTEAFF. In nucleotides, the CDR3 is TGTGCCAGCAGGGACAGGGGGCCGAACACTGAAGCTTTCTTT.

Concerning this clone: This specimen includes other DNA sequences encoding the same CDR3. The chain joins TRBV7-2 to TRBJ2-2, with D possibly matching TRBD1 (6 bases). This CDR3 is built from 13 residues. The germline V and J ends were trimmed by 3 bases and 7 bases, with 9 bases remaining between them. The V gene's germline CDR1 is SGHTA and CDR2 FQGNSA. CDR3 sequence (DNA): TGTGCCAGCAGCTTGGGGGCGGGCGGGGAGCTGTTTTTT. Its protein is CASSLGAGGELFF.

This clone turned up a few times. This chain uses TRBV11-3 with TRBJ2-3; the D gene is possibly TRBD2 (6 bases). The CDR3 loop spans 13 amino acids. Looked up from germline, CDR1 is SGHNT and CDR2 is YENEEA. Trimming stripped 6 bases from V and 4 bases from J, with 11 bases between. The CDR3 sequence: CASRPTSSDTQYF. The CDR3, as DNA: TGTGCCAGCAGACCTACTAGCTCAGATACGCAGTATTTT.

The rearrangement joins TRBV6-5 to TRBJ1-6; 7 bases are a match to TRBD1. The junction had 5 bases not matched to a gene; V was cut back by 5 bases and J by 7 bases. CDR3 length: 14 residues. CDR1 and CDR2 (germline): MNHEY, SVGAGI. For the CDR3, the DNA is TGTGCCAGCAGTAACAGGGGTAGGAATTCACCCCTCCACTTT. This codes for CASSNRGRNSPLHF.

The sample holds many counts of this clone. The gene calls are TRBV19 and TRBJ1-1; D gene uncertain. Germline CDR1 LNHDA, CDR2 SQIVND (reference sequence). The CDR3 extends over 14 amino acids. With 1 base removed from V and 1 base from J, the gap between germline ends came to 7 bases. CDR3 sequence: CASSIASQNTEAFF. In DNA form, the CDR3 reads TGTGCCAGTAGTATAGCCTCACAGAACACTGAAGCTTTCTTT. Using reference TRBV19 and TRBJ1-1 for the parts outside the CDR3, the full variable domain is DGGITQSPKYLFRKEGQNVTLSCEQNLNHDAMYWYRQDPGQGLRLIYYSQIVNDFQKGDIAEGYSVSREKKESFPLTVTSAQKNPTAFYLCASSIASQNTEAFFGQGTRLTVV.

Of note for this clone: The junction does not match germline at one end; this may be a read error. The chain links TRBV6-1 to TRBJ2-7; maybe TRBD2 (6 bases). CDR3 length: 15 amino acids. CDR1 is MNHNS, CDR2 SASEGT, per germline. DNA for the CDR3: TGTGCCAGCAGTGATCCCCCAACGGGACTCCACGACCAGTACTTC. Its protein product is CASSDPPTGLHDQYF.

This rearrangement joins TRBV19 to TRBJ2-7, with D unclear. The germline V and J ends were trimmed by 0 bases and 0 bases, with 6 bases remaining between them. Germline CDR1 LNHDA, CDR2 SQIVND (reference sequence). This CDR3 has 14 residues. The CDR3: CASSIERASYEQYF. The CDR3 DNA sequence: TGTGCCAGTAGTATAGAACGGGCCTCCTACGAGCAGTACTTC.

The chain uses TRBV7-2 and TRBJ2-5; 7 nucleotides line up with TRBD1. The V segment lost 4 bases and the J segment 1 base; nucleotides outside the gene matches: 6. Germline CDR1 SGHTA, CDR2 FQGNSA. The CDR3 spans 15 residues. Here the CDR3 reads CASSSQTGSQETQYF. CDR3 bases: TGTGCCAGCAGCTCTCAGACAGGGAGCCAAGAGACCCAGTACTTC.

There are a few counts of this clone. V usage is TRBV6-1 and J usage is TRBJ2-1, with 11 bases identical to TRBD2. CDR3 length: 16 residues. Trimming removed 4 bases from V and 3 bases from J; junction bases left unmatched: 5. CDR1 and CDR2 from the germline V gene are MNHNS and SASEGT. The CDR3 reads CASSASTSGNYNEQFF. CDR3 coding DNA: TGTGCCAGCAGTGCCTCGACTAGCGGGAACTACAATGAGCAGTTCTTC.

The J gene is TRBJ2-5, the V gene TRBV18; tentative D call: TRBD2 (5 bases). The CDR3 covers 15 residues. CDR1 is KGHSH and CDR2 is LQKENI in the germline V gene. The ends were cut back, 5 bases at V and 5 bases at J, with 18 bases in the middle. This CDR3 is CASSSRTDKWETQYF. The CDR3 bases are TGTGCCAGCTCATCCCGGACTGATAAGTGGGAGACCCAGTACTTC. The variable domain in full, with the rest retrieved from reference TRBV18 and TRBJ2-5, is NAGVMQNPRHLVRRRGQEARLRCSPMKGHSHVYWYRQLPEEGLKFMVYLQKENIIDESGMPKERFSAEFPKEGPSILRIQQVVRGDSAAYFCASSSRTDKWETQYFGPGTRLLVL.

As concerns this clone: Given a much more abundant clone one base away, this may be a read error. This specimen includes other DNA sequences encoding the same CDR3. The V call is TRBV20-1, the J call TRBJ2-7, with D hard to call. Deletions cut 5 bases from V and 1 base from J, with 3 bases between. The length of the CDR3 is 10 residues. Germline V lookup: CDR1 DFQATT, CDR2 SNEGSKA (reference sequence). The CDR3 is CSAGSYEQYF. The CDR3 DNA reads as TGCAGTGCTGGATCCTACGAGCAGTACTTC.